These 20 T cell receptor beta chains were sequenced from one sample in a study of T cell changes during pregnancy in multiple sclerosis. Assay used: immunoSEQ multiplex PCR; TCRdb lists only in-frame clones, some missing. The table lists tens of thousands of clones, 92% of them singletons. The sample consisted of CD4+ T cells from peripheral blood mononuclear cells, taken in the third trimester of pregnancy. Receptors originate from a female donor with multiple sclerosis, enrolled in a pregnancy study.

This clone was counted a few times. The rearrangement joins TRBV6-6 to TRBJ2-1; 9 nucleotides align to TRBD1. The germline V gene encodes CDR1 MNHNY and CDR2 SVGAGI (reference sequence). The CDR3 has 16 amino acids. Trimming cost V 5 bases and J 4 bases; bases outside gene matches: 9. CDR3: CASSIAGTGTYNEQFF. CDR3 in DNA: TGTGCCAGCAGTATAGCCGGGACAGGGACTTACAATGAGCAGTTCTTC.

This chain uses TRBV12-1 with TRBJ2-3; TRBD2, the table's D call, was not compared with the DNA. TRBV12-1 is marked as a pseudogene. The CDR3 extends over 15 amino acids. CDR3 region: CASSLGAGGTDTQYF. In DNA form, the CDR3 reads TGTGCCAGCAGCTTAGGAGCGGGAGGCACAGATACGCAGTATTTT.

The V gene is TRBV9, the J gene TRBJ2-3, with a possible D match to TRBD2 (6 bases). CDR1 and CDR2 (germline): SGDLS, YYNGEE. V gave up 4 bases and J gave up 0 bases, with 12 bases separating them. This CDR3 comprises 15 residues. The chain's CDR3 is CASSRRDFSTDTQYF. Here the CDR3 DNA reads TGTGCCAGCAGCCGCCGGGACTTTAGCACAGATACGCAGTATTTT.

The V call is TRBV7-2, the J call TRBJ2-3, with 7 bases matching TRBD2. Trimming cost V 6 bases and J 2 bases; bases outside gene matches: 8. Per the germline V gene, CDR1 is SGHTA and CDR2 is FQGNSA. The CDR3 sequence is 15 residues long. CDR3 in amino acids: CASRAGDYSTDTQYF. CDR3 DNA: TGTGCCAGCAGGGCGGGGGACTACTCCACAGATACGCAGTATTTT. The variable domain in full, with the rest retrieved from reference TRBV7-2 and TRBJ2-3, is GAGVSQSPSNKVTEKGKDVELRCDPISGHTALYWYRQSLGQGLEFLIYFQGNSAPDKSGLPSDRFSAERTGGSVSTLTIQRTQQEDSAVYLCASRAGDYSTDTQYFGPGTRLTVL.

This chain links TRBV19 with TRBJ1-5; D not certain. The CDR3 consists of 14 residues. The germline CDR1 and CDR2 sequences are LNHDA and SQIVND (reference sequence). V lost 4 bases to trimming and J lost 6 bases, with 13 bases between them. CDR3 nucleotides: TGTGCCAGTAGTAGCCCGTGGGCACTTCAGCCCCAGCATTTT. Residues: CASSSPWALQPQHF.

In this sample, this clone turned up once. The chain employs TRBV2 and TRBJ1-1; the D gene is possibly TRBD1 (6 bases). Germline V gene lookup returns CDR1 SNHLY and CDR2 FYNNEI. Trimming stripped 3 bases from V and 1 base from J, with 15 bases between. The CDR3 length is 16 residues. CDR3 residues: CASSDAPGQSNTEAFF. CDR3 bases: TGTGCCAGCAGTGATGCGCCCGGACAGTCGAACACTGAAGCTTTCTTT. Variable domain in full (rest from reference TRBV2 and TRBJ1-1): EPEVTQTPSHQVTQMGQEVILRCVPISNHLYFYWYRQILGQKVEFLVSFYNNEISEKSEIFDDQFSVERPDGSNFTLKIRSTKLEDSAMYFCASSDAPGQSNTEAFFGQGTRLTVV.

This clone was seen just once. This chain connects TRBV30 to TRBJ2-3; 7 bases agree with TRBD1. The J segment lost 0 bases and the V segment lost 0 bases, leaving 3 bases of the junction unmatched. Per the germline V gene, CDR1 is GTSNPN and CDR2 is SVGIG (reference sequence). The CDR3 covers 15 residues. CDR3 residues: CAWSVGGTSTDTQYF. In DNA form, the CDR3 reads TGTGCCTGGAGTGTAGGGGGCACTAGCACAGATACGCAGTATTTT.

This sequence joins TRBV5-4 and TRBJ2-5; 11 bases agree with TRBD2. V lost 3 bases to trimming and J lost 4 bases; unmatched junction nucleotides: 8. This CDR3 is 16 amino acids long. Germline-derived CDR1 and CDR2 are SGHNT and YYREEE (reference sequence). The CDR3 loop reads CASSYLASGGSETQYF. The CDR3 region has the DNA TGTGCCAGCAGCTACCTGGCTAGCGGGGGGTCAGAGACCCAGTACTTC.

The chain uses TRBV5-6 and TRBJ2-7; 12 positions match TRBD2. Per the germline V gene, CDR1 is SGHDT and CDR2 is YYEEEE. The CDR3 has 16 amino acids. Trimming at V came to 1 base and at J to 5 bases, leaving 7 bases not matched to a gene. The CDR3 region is CASSLPSGGAANEQYF. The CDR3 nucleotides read TGTGCCAGCAGCTTGCCTAGCGGGGGGGCCGCCAACGAGCAGTACTTC. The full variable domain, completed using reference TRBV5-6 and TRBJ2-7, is DAGVTQSPTHLIKTRGQQVTLRCSPKSGHDTVSWYQQALGQGPQFIFQYYEEEERQRGNFPDRFSGHQFPNYSSELNVNALLLGDSALYLCASSLPSGGAANEQYFGPGTRLTVT.

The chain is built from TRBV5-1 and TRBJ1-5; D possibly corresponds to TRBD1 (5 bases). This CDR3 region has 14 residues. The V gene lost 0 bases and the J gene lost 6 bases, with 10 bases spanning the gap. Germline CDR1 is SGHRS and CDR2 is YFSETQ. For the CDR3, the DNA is TGCGCCAGCAGCTTGGCATCTGGGGCTCAGCCCCAGCATTTT. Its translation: CASSLASGAQPQHF. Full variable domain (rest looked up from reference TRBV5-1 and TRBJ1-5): KAGVTQTPRYLIKTRGQQVTLSCSPISGHRSVSWYQQTPGQGLQFLFEYFSETQRNKGNFPGRFSGRQFSNSRSEMNVSTLELGDSALYLCASSLASGAQPQHFGDGTRLSIL.

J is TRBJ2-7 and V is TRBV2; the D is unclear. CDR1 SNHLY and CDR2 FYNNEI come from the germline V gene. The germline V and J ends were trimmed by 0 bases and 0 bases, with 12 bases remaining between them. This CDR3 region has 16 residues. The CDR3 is CASSEARGGSSYEQYF. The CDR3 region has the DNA TGTGCCAGCAGTGAAGCTCGTGGCGGTAGCTCCTACGAGCAGTACTTC.

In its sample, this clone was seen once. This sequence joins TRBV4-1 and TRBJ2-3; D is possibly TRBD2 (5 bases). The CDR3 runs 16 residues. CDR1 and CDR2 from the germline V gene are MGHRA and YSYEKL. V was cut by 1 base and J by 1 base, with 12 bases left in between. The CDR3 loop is CASSQVWGEGTDTQYF. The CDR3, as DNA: TGCGCCAGCAGCCAAGTTTGGGGAGAAGGCACAGATACGCAGTATTTT.

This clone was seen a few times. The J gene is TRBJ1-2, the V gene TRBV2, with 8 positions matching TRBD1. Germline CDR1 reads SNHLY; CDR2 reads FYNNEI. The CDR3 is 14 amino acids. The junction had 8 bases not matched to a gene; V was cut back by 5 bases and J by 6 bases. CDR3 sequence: CASSPRGRSNGYTF. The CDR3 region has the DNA TGTGCCAGCAGTCCCAGGGGGCGAAGTAATGGCTACACCTTC.

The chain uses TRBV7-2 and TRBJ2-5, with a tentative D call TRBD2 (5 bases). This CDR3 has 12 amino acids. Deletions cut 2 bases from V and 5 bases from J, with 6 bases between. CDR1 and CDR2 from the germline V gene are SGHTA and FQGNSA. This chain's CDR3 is CASSLPGETQYF. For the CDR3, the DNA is TGTGCCAGCAGCTTACCGGGGGAGACCCAGTACTTC. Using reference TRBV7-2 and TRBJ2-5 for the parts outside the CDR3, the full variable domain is GAGVSQSPSNKVTEKGKDVELRCDPISGHTALYWYRQSLGQGLEFLIYFQGNSAPDKSGLPSDRFSAERTGGSVSTLTIQRTQQEDSAVYLCASSLPGETQYFGPGTRLLVL.

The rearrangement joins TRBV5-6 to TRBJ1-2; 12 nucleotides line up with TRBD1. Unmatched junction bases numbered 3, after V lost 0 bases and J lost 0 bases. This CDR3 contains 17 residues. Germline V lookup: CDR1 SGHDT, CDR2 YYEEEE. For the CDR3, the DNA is TGTGCCAGCAGCTTGGTGGGACAGGGGGCTACTAACTATGGCTACACCTTC. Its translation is CASSLVGQGATNYGYTF.

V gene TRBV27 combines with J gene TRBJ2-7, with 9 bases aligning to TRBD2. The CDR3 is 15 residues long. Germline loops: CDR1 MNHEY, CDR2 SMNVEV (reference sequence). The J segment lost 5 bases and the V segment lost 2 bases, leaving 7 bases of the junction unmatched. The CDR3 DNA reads TGTGCCAGCAGTTTAACCCGGACTAGCGCCCACGAGCAGTACTTC. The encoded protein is CASSLTRTSAHEQYF.

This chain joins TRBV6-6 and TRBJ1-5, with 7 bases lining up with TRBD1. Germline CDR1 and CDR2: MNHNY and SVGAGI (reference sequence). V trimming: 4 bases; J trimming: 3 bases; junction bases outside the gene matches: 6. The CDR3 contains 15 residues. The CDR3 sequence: CASSWAGQTNQPQHF. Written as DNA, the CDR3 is TGTGCCAGCAGTTGGGCGGGACAGACCAATCAGCCCCAGCATTTT.

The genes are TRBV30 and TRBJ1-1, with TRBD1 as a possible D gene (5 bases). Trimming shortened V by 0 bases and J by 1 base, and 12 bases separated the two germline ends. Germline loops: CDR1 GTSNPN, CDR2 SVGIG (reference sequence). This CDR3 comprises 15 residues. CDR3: CAWSVPGHRNTEAFF. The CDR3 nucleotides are TGTGCCTGGAGTGTCCCAGGACACAGGAACACTGAAGCTTTCTTT. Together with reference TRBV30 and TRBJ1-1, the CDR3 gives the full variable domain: SQTIHQWPATLVQPVGSPLSLECTVEGTSNPNLYWYRQAAGRGLQLLFYSVGIGQISSEVPQNLSASRPQDRQFILSSKKLLLSDSGFYLCAWSVPGHRNTEAFFGQGTRLTVV.

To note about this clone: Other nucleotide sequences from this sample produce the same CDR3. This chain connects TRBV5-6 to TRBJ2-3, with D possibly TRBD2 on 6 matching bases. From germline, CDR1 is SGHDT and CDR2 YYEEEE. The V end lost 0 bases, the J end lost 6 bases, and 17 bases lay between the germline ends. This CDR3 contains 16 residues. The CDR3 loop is CASSLGDGGVRDTQYF. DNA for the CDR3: TGTGCCAGCAGCTTGGGGGATGGCGGGGTCAGGGATACGCAGTATTTT.

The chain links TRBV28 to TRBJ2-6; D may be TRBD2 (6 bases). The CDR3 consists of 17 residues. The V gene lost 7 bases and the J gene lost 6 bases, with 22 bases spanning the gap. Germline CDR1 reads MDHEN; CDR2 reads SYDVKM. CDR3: CASTPPPASAAANVLTF. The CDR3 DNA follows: TGTGCCAGCACCCCCCCACCCGCTAGCGCTGCGGCCAACGTCCTGACTTTC. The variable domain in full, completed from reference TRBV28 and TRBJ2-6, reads DVKVTQSSRYLVKRTGEKVFLECVQDMDHENMFWYRQDPGLGLRLIYFSYDVKMKEKGDIPEGYSVSREKKERFSLILESASTNQTSMYLCASTPPPASAAANVLTFGAGSRLTVL.